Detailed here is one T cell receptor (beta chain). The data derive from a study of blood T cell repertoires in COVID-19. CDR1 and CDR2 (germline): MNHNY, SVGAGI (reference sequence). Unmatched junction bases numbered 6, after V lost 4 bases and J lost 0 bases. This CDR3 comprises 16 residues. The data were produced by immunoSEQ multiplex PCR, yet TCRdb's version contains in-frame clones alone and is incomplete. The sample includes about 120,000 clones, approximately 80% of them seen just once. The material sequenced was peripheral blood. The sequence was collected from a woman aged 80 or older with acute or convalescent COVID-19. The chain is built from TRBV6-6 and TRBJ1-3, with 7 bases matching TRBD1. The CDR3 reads CASSLGQVSSGNTIYF. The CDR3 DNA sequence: TGTGCCAGCAGTTTAGGACAGGTTTCCTCTGGAAACACCATATATTTT.